Presented here are 10 T cell receptor beta chains from one specimen sequenced in a study of T-cell reconstitution after alpha-beta-depleted transplantation in children. Unique molecular identifiers featured in how the TCRbeta library was prepared. TCRdb ran MiXCR on the PCR reads and lists one entry per CDR3 protein. The data contain 450,000 to 600,000 distinct CDR3 sequences, around 20% of them singletons. The sample here was PBMCs from the stem cell graft donor, taken from the stem cell graft. The receptors shown here come from a human donor who donated a stem cell graft to a child with acute lymphoblastic leukemia.

The table lists this clonotype with a few counts. The chain combines TRBV19 with TRBJ2-7; D is uncertain. Germline V gene lookup returns CDR1 LNHDA and CDR2 SQIVND (reference sequence). V was pared by 4 bases and J by 5 bases, with 15 bases between. There are 14 residues in the CDR3. CDR3 DNA: TGTGCCAGTAGTAAGGCGAACCTCGAGGACGAGCAGTACTTC. This codes for CASSKANLEDEQYF.

This clonotype has a handful of counts. The rearrangement links TRBV5-1 to TRBJ1-1; D gene ambiguous. V was clipped by 1 base and J by 1 base, with 11 bases between them. Germline V gene data show CDR1 as SGHRS and CDR2 as YFSETQ. CDR3 length: 15 residues. CDR3 residues: CASSLFVQANTEAFF. CDR3 DNA: TGCGCCAGCAGCTTGTTTGTTCAGGCGAACACTGAAGCTTTCTTT.

This clonotype was detected a few times. This chain uses TRBV10-3 with TRBJ2-5; maybe TRBD1 (5 bases). This CDR3 is built from 14 residues. V lost 6 bases to trimming and J lost 5 bases, with 16 bases between them. Germline V lookup: CDR1 ENHRY, CDR2 SYGVKD. The CDR3 loop reads CAISSVEGVETQYF. CDR3 DNA sequence: TGTGCCATCAGCTCTGTTGAAGGGGTTGAGACCCAGTACTTC.

This chain uses TRBV7-9 with TRBJ2-7; D is undetermined. Germline loops: CDR1 SEHNR, CDR2 FQNEAQ (reference sequence). The V end lost 1 base, the J end lost 0 bases, and 10 bases lay between the germline ends. The CDR3 has 15 amino acids. In DNA, the CDR3 is TGTGCCAGCAGCTTAGTCCAGAAAAACTCCTACGAGCAGTACTTC. This gives the protein CASSLVQKNSYEQYF.

This clonotype was seen a handful of times. At one end the junction does not follow the germline gene, possibly because of a read error. The J gene is TRBJ1-2, the V gene TRBV29-1; D uncertain. This CDR3 has 13 residues. Per the germline V gene, CDR1 is SQVTM and CDR2 is ANQGSEA. The CDR3 bases are TGCAGCGTTGAAGATCAGGTTCCCCGACACAGTTCCTTC. Encoded protein: CSVEDQVPRHSSF.

This clonotype has just a few counts. The V and J genes are TRBV6-1 and TRBJ2-1, with TRBD2 matching 11 bases. Germline CDR1 and CDR2: MNHNS and SASEGT. The CDR3 extends over 17 amino acids. After removal of 6 bases from V and 7 bases from J, the junction contained 14 bases not matched to a gene. CDR3 sequence: CASRLSGGEFSRNEQFF. The CDR3 bases are TGTGCCAGCAGACTTAGCGGGGGGGAGTTTAGTAGAAATGAGCAGTTCTTC.

The chain is built from TRBV20-1 and TRBJ1-1, with D tentatively TRBD1 (5 bases). The CDR3 sequence is 18 residues long. Trimming took off 0 bases at V and 6 bases at J, with 26 bases between the two ends. Germline lookup yields CDR1 DFQATT and CDR2 SNEGSKA (reference sequence). CDR3 sequence: CSARDGRGSLFGEAEAFF. As DNA, the CDR3 is TGCAGTGCTAGAGATGGGCGGGGCTCCCTATTTGGTGAGGCTGAAGCTTTCTTT.

This clonotype was seen a handful of times. This chain connects TRBV10-2 to TRBJ2-5; unclear D gene. The germline V gene has CDR1 WSHSY and CDR2 SAAADI. The ends were cut back, 8 bases at V and 5 bases at J, with 15 bases in the middle. This CDR3 comprises 13 residues. Written as DNA, the CDR3 is TGCGCCAGCGGAGTGATCCGACGGGAGACCCAGTACTTC. Protein sequence: CASGVIRRETQYF.

This clonotype was recorded a few times. The chain has TRBV12-3 or TRBV12-4 and TRBJ1-2, with a tentative D call TRBD1 (5 bases). Trimming removed 8 bases from V and 5 bases from J, with 15 bases in between. The CDR3 length is 13 residues. This CDR3 is CASGPGGKYGYTF. CDR3 coding DNA: TGTGCCAGCGGCCCCGGGGGGAAGTATGGCTACACCTTC.

The J gene is TRBJ2-6, the V gene TRBV27; 7 nucleotides align to TRBD2. The junction had 13 bases not matched to a gene; V was cut back by 8 bases and J by 0 bases. Looked up from germline, CDR1 is MNHEY and CDR2 is SMNVEV (reference sequence). This CDR3 region has 18 residues. CDR3 nucleotides: TGTGCCAGCCGCGGGGAGGGAGGGGACCTCTCTGGGGCCAACGTCCTGACTTTC. Encoded protein: CASRGEGGDLSGANVLTF.